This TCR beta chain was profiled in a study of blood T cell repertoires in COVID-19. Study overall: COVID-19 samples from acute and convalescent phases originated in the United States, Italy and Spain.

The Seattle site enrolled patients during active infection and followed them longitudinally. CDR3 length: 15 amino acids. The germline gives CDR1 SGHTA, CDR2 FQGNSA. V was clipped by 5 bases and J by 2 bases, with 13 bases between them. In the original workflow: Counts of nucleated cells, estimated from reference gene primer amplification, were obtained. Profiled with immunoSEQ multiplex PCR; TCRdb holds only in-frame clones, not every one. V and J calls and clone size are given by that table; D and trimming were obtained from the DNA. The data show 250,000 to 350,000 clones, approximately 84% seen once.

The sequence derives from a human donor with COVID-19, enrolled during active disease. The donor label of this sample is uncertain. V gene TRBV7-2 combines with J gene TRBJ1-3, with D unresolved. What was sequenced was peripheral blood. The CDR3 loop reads CASSPVEPPGNTIYF. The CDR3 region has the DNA TGTGCCAGCAGCCCGGTCGAGCCGCCTGGAAACACCATATATTTT. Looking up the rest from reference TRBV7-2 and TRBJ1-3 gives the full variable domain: GAGVSQSPSNKVTEKGKDVELRCDPISGHTALYWYRQSLGQGLEFLIYFQGNSAPDKSGLPSDRFSAERTGGSVSTLTIQRTQQEDSAVYLCASSPVEPPGNTIYFGEGSWLTVV.